The 6 T cell receptor beta chains listed next were all sequenced from one sample in a study of CD4 and CD8 cells across lung adenocarcinoma regions. TCRdb fed the PCR reads into MiXCR, producing one record per CDR3 protein. The data hold approximately 18,000 distinct CDR3 sequences, with roughly 51% observed a single time. The sample comprised CD8+ T cells from the center of a lung tumor. These receptors were collected from a female donor with lung adenocarcinoma. The CD4 and CD8 labels of this study may be unreliable.

J is TRBJ2-1 and V is TRBV11-3; D gene ambiguous. The J call may be in error: the DNA end matches TRBJ2-7 better. This CDR3 comprises 14 residues. Germline V lookup: CDR1 SGHNT, CDR2 YENEEA. The CDR3 DNA reads TGTGCCAGCAGCTCAACCTCGGCGTCCTACGAGCAGTACTTC. This sequence encodes CASSSTSASYEQYF.

In the case of this clonotype: A much bigger clone sits one base away, suggesting this may be a read error. This sequence joins TRBV6-1 and TRBJ2-1; a possible D gene is TRBD2 (6 bases). Trimming cost V 6 bases and J 10 bases, with 28 bases left between them. The CDR3 totals 17 residues. CDR1 is MNHNS, CDR2 SASEGT, per germline. The DNA for the CDR3 is TGTGCCAGCAGCCTAGGACTATCGGGAAGAACCAACTACGAGCAGTTCTTC. Protein product: CASSLGLSGRTNYEQFF.

This clonotype is termed large (0.1 to 1%). The rearrangement links TRBV6-5 to TRBJ2-3; D is unresolved. Looked up from germline, CDR1 is MNHEY and CDR2 is SVGAGI. Trimming shortened V by 8 bases and J by 6 bases, and 21 bases separated the two germline ends. CDR3 length equals 15 residues. DNA for the CDR3: TGTGCCAGCTGCGAGATTAGGCCACGCGGCGATACGCAGTATTTT. This translates into CASCEIRPRGDTQYF.

As regards this clonotype: One end of the junction is discordant with germline, which a read error may explain. CDR3 in DNA: TGTGCCAGCAGTGATGGGACCGCTAATGCGCAGTTTTTT. Its protein product is CASSDGTANAQFF. The chain carries TRBV6-1 and TRBJ2-3; D possibly uses TRBD1 or TRBD2 (5 bases each). This CDR3 has 13 amino acids. Germline V gene sequence: CDR1 MNHNS, CDR2 SASEGT.

In its sample, this clonotype ranks as medium-sized (0.01 to 0.1%). This chain connects TRBV27 to TRBJ2-1, with unresolved D. The J call may be mistaken, given a closer DNA end match to TRBJ2-7. Germline CDR1 is MNHEY and CDR2 is SMNVEV (reference sequence). This CDR3 is 15 amino acids long. CDR3 loop: CASSPWTLKDYEQYF. The CDR3 coding sequence is TGTGCCAGCAGCCCATGGACGCTGAAGGACTACGAGCAGTACTTC.

This clonotype was recorded once. The CDR3 DNA reads TGTGCCAGCAGCTTAACCGGGGCAGAAATCCATGAGCAGTTCTTC. This translates into CASSLTGAEIHEQFF. The rearrangement uses TRBV7-2 and TRBJ2-5; possibly TRBD1 or TRBD2 for D (5 bases each). The DNA end lines up better with TRBJ2-1; the J call may be wrong. The germline V gene has CDR1 SGHTA and CDR2 FQGNSA. The CDR3 extends over 15 amino acids.